This T cell receptor (beta chain) was captured in a study of shared clonotypes between healthy human individuals (TCRdb year 2020). About the investigation overall: A few men and a couple of women, aged 18 to 49 years, made up the cohort. For each donor, three plates each were used for CD4 naive and CD4 memory, two plates were used for CD8 naive, and one plate was used for CD8 memory. The study deeply sequenced blood TCR repertoires of about 5 healthy adults to estimate repertoire size and the extent of clonotype sharing between individuals. To increase sequencing depth and limit assay-specific biases, different laboratories used diverse techniques to prepare libraries and sequence TCR repertoires. Per donor, leukapheresis produced somewhere between about 0.8 and 9 billion PBMCs. The research as a whole found: Sampling was restricted to blood, and TCR repertoires in tissues likely differ from the TCR repertoires found in blood. Larger estimated clonotype richness was generally found for naive subsets than for memory subsets. Based on pairwise subsampling, the degree of clonotype sharing among donors was expected to be affected by sequencing depth. Compared with non-shared clonotypes, clonotypes shared by all four sorted-subset donors had higher generation probabilities. Incomplete sequencing was indicated by rarefaction of sorted-subset datasets, despite the large sequencing depth. Because the study included a small number of donors, the genetic and exposure-history diversity represented was limited. When several donors were compared, the shared fraction of clonotypes was roughly 4.8% for naive CD4, around 4% for naive CD8, 2.3% for memory CD4, and less than 0.45% for memory CD8.

As regards this clone: Its antigen is currently not known. The input lacks base qualities; no much larger clone sits a single base away.

The germline V gene encodes CDR1 SEHNR and CDR2 FQNEAQ (reference sequence). Trimming takes 0 bases from V and 2 bases from J, and the germline ends sit 10 bases apart. Counted from cysteine to phenylalanine, this CDR3 has 15 amino acids. CDR3 DNA only is kept here, 45 bases in frame from base 1. Using the deep immunoSEQ assay, TCR CDR3 regions were amplified from genomic DNA by multiplex PCR. For each cell subset, the extracted genomic DNA was distributed evenly across all wells of several immunoSEQ 96-well plates, and each plate served as one replicate. For sorted subsets, about 200 ng genomic DNA, equal to about 30,000 T cell genomes, was loaded into each replicate PCR. The purified libraries were quantified using a Qubit 3.0 fluorometer, sized with a Bioanalyzer 2100, and then quantified again using the KAPA Library Quantification kit. Every immunoSEQ 96-well plate was sequenced on a dedicated single-read 150-cycle Illumina NextSeq 550 flow cell. Regarding the original processing steps: The immunoSEQ output contained only junctional sequences without quality scores, so filtering could not match that applied to full-length reads. Sequences were annotated with PyIR, a Python wrapper for IgBLAST v1.9, using IMGT germline references to assign V/J genes and CDR3. Reads with weak V/J assignments (E-value above 1e-6), missing CDR3, stop codons, out-of-frame junctions, or ambiguous translated residues were removed. V3J clonotypes were defined as sequences sharing an identical inferred V gene, J gene, and CDR3 amino acid sequence. The percentage overlap between two repertoires was calculated by dividing the number of shared unique clonotypes by the size of the smaller repertoire. Richness of each repertoire was evaluated using RTK rarefaction, the Chao1 estimator, and Recon v2.1 estimates of unobserved clonotypes. Generation probabilities for all TCRbeta clonotypes obtained by the gDNA method from four donors were computed using OLGA. Here the immuneACCESS table is served through TCRdb, limited to in-frame sequences with V and J called. Missing clones are a known gap in these copies; in checked studies unresolved V genes cover under half, and the rest lacks a known reason. That table supplies the V and J calls and clone size; D and trimming were determined from the DNA. Counted in this sample were 150,000 to 200,000 clones; 66% of them appeared once. The ten most abundant clones make up 8% to 13% of the sample.

Healthy HIV-negative adults with no recently reported acute infections or vaccinations were included as donors. Every donor was a Caucasian adult residing in Nashville, Tennessee, USA. CD4+ T cells were enriched through magnetic negative selection, after which naive cells were positively selected on CD45RA and the remaining negative fraction served as the memory subset. Blood was obtained by leukapheresis, after which PBMCs were separated by Ficoll-Histopaque density gradient centrifugation and cryopreserved in liquid nitrogen vapor phase. Analytical flow cytometry was used to check the purity and quantity of each magnetically sorted T cell population. Genomic DNA was isolated from each sorted fraction and quantified by UV absorbance on a Nanodrop 2000c.

The sequenced sample consisted of memory CD4+ T cells sorted from blood. The sample's cell subset or site label is to be understood as: CD45RA-negative fraction. This receptor was taken from a man aged 25 to 45 in good health. Recombination linked TRBV7-9 to TRBJ1-1, with a weak D call of TRBD1 (5 bases match). CDR3 region: CASSLAGPKNTEAFF. The DNA is as follows: TGTGCCAGCAGCTTAGCGGGACCGAAAAACACTGAAGCTTTCTTT. With all but the CDR3 taken from the reference TRBV7-9 and TRBJ1-1 genes, the full variable domain is: DTGVSQNPRHKITKRGQNVTFRCDPISEHNRLYWYRQTLGQGPEFLTYFQNEAQLEKSRLLSDRFSAERPKGSFSTLEIQRTEQGDSAMYLCASSLAGPKNTEAFFGQGTRLTVV.